Presented here are 13 T cell receptor beta chains from one specimen sequenced in a study of Ad26.COV2.S vaccination and SARS-CoV-2 variants. Clones were sequenced by immunoSEQ multiplex PCR, and TCRdb holds only the in-frame ones, with some missing. The table has 350,000 to 600,000 clones, 89% seen once. Specified treatment: about 20 received Ad26.COV2.S at low or high dose, single or two shots; about 5 received placebo; per-sample allocation not given. After the first vaccine or placebo injection, samples were drawn on day 63. The specimen was peripheral blood, collected in a trial of Ad26.COV2.S vaccine versus placebo. The origin of the receptors is a person between 18 and 60 years old who received the Ad26.COV2.S COVID-19 vaccine or a placebo.

The sample holds a few counts of this clone. The CDR3 DNA follows: TGTGCCAGTAGTATAGGAGGGACAGTCGGAGAAAAACTGTTTTTT. This codes for CASSIGGTVGEKLFF. The V call is TRBV19, the J call TRBJ1-4; 7 nucleotides agree with TRBD1. Germline V gene sequence: CDR1 LNHDA, CDR2 SQIVND (reference sequence). V was clipped by 1 base and J by 8 bases; unmatched bases: 7. The CDR3 is made up of 15 amino acids.

This chain connects TRBV6-5 to TRBJ2-7, with D possibly TRBD2 on 6 matching bases. CDR3 length equals 16 residues. Looked up from germline, CDR1 is MNHEY and CDR2 is SVGAGI. The V and J ends lost 0 bases and 3 bases respectively, with 15 bases between them. CDR3 in DNA: TGTGCCAGCAGTTACTCGACGGGACCGGGGGTCTACGAGCAGTACTTC. This encodes CASSYSTGPGVYEQYF.

V is TRBV7-6 and J is TRBJ1-4; D unclear. Germline V gene lookup returns CDR1 SGHVS and CDR2 FNYEAQ. CDR3 length: 12 residues. Trimming pared 10 bases from V and 6 bases from J, leaving 12 bases between. CDR3 coding DNA: TGTGCCATCCAGGACCTAGATGAAAAACTGTTTTTT. Translation: CAIQDLDEKLFF.

This chain joins TRBV19 and TRBJ1-1, with 8 nucleotides matching TRBD1. V was pared by 3 bases and J by 1 base, with 1 base of the junction left unmatched. The CDR3 loop spans 14 amino acids. Per the germline V gene, CDR1 is LNHDA and CDR2 is SQIVND (reference sequence). CDR3 residues: CASSIGQGNTEAFF. The CDR3 coding sequence is TGTGCCAGTAGTATCGGACAGGGGAACACTGAAGCTTTCTTT.

The J gene is TRBJ2-2, the V gene TRBV5-1; D is ambiguous. This CDR3 contains 14 residues. The germline gives CDR1 SGHRS, CDR2 YFSETQ. With 4 bases removed from V and 5 bases from J, the gap between germline ends came to 12 bases. The CDR3 sequence is CASSPSTLTGELFF. CDR3 in DNA: TGCGCCAGCAGCCCTTCGACCCTTACCGGGGAGCTGTTTTTT. The entire variable domain, with the rest obtained from reference TRBV5-1 and TRBJ2-2, is as follows: KAGVTQTPRYLIKTRGQQVTLSCSPISGHRSVSWYQQTPGQGLQFLFEYFSETQRNKGNFPGRFSGRQFSNSRSEMNVSTLELGDSALYLCASSPSTLTGELFFGEGSRLTVL.

The chain links TRBV28 to TRBJ2-1, with D uncertain. Germline V CDR1 and CDR2: MDHEN, SYDVKM. V was shortened by 3 bases and J by 9 bases, with 6 bases between the two germline ends. The CDR3 sequence is 11 residues long. CDR3 residues: CASSFSGEQFF. The DNA for the CDR3 is TGTGCCAGCAGTTTTTCGGGTGAGCAGTTCTTC. The full variable domain, rest sourced from reference TRBV28 and TRBJ2-1, is DVKVTQSSRYLVKRTGEKVFLECVQDMDHENMFWYRQDPGLGLRLIYFSYDVKMKEKGDIPEGYSVSREKKERFSLILESASTNQTSMYLCASSFSGEQFFGPGTRLTVL.

This clone appeared a few times. The J gene is TRBJ2-5, the V gene TRBV24-1, with a possible D match to TRBD2 (6 bases). CDR3 length: 15 residues. The germline V gene has CDR1 KGHDR and CDR2 SFDVKD. Trimming removed 4 bases from V and 4 bases from J, with 15 bases in between. The CDR3 coding sequence is TGTGCCACCAGTGACCCGACTAGTTCGGGAGAGACCCAGTACTTC. The encoded protein is CATSDPTSSGETQYF.

The chain is built from TRBV19 and TRBJ2-1; the match to TRBD2 covers 10 bases. Germline CDR1 LNHDA, CDR2 SQIVND (reference sequence). The CDR3 has 15 amino acids. The V gene end was trimmed by 6 bases and the J gene end by 4 bases; junction bases not matched to a gene: 6. CDR3 sequence reads: CASSVSGGTYNEQFF. The CDR3 DNA follows: TGTGCCAGTAGCGTTAGCGGGGGGACTTACAATGAGCAGTTCTTC.

The rearrangement links TRBV7-9 to TRBJ1-6; D unresolved. V was cut by 5 bases and J by 9 bases, with 20 bases left in between. Germline assignment: CDR1 SEHNR and CDR2 FQNEAQ (reference sequence). The CDR3 is 16 amino acids. CDR3 amino acids: CASSPSPGILGSPLHF. CDR3 bases: TGTGCCAGCAGCCCATCACCAGGTATTCTAGGTTCACCCCTCCACTTT.

The chain carries TRBV28 and TRBJ2-1, with 8 positions matching TRBD1. V lost 10 bases and J lost 0; bases outside the gene matches: 2. The germline V gene has CDR1 MDHEN and CDR2 SYDVKM. There are 13 residues in the CDR3. Here the CDR3 DNA reads TGTGCCACAACAGGGGGCTCCTACAATGAGCAGTTCTTC. Translated, it gives CATTGGSYNEQFF.

J is TRBJ1-3 and V is TRBV29-1, with TRBD1 matching over 8 bases. Trimming removed 4 bases from V and 4 bases from J; junction bases left unmatched: 9. This CDR3 is 15 amino acids long. Germline loops: CDR1 SQVTM, CDR2 ANQGSEA. The chain's CDR3 is CSVGQGGQGGNTIYF. CDR3 DNA: TGCAGCGTTGGGCAAGGTGGACAGGGCGGAAACACCATATATTTT. Together with reference TRBV29-1 and TRBJ1-3, the CDR3 gives the full variable domain: SAVISQKPSRDICQRGTSLTIQCQVDSQVTMMFWYRQQPGQSLTLIATANQGSEATYESGFVIDKFPISRPNLTFSTLTVSNMSPEDSSIYLCSVGQGGQGGNTIYFGEGSWLTVV.

The chain couples TRBV7-9 to TRBJ1-2, with D unclear. V shed 6 bases and J shed 2 bases, with 7 bases lying between them. The CDR3 loop spans 12 amino acids. The germline V gene encodes CDR1 SEHNR and CDR2 FQNEAQ (reference sequence). The CDR3 bases are TGTGCCAGCAGTTTGTTGAACTATGGCTACACCTTC. It yields the protein CASSLLNYGYTF.

The chain couples TRBV7-6 to TRBJ2-1; D gene unclear. CDR3 length equals 13 residues. V was trimmed by 1 base and J by 6 bases, leaving 7 bases between them. Germline V gene data show CDR1 as SGHVS and CDR2 as FNYEAQ. CDR3 amino acids: CASSLGGFNEQFF. CDR3 sequence (DNA): TGTGCCAGCAGCTTAGGAGGATTCAATGAGCAGTTCTTC. The full variable domain, rest sourced from reference TRBV7-6 and TRBJ2-1, is GAGVSQSPRYKVTKRGQDVALRCDPISGHVSLYWYRQALGQGPEFLTYFNYEAQQDKSGLPNDRFSAERPEGSISTLTIQRTEQRDSAMYRCASSLGGFNEQFFGPGTRLTVL.